This T cell receptor beta chain was sequenced in a study of shared clonotypes between healthy human individuals. Across the study: CD4 naive cells filled three plates per donor, CD4 memory three, CD8 naive two and CD8 memory one. Study findings and constraints: Donor scarcity curtailed the genetic and exposure-history diversity represented herein.

As regards this clone: Antigen: not known.

Replicate sorted-subset PCRs were loaded with around 200 ng DNA, about 31,000 T cell genomes. TCRdb's copy holds only in-frame clones and misses some; the assay was immunoSEQ multiplex PCR. The sample has roughly 2.6 million clones; about 92% are singletons. The V gene's germline CDR1 is SGHAT and CDR2 FQNNGV. Deletions cut 0 bases from V and 0 bases from J, with 9 bases between. This CDR3 contains 16 residues. The sequence was collected from a man aged 18-30 years in good health. The sample was naive CD4+ T cells sorted from blood. Subset in this sample: CD45RA+ positively selected. The chain combines TRBV11-2 with TRBJ1-3; D unclear. This chain's CDR3 is CASSLEPSFSGNTIYF. The CDR3 DNA reads as TGTGCCAGCAGCTTAGAGCCCAGCTTCTCTGGAAACACCATATATTTT.